Each of the 5 T cell receptor beta chains below was sequenced from the same sample in a study of blood T cell dynamics during melanoma immunotherapy. The time point: week 3, after first cycle of checkpoint inhibitor. Assay used: immunoSEQ multiplex PCR; TCRdb lists only in-frame clones, some missing. The table lists approximately 10,000 clones, roughly nine tenths of them singletons. The sequencing here drew on blood, taken from a patient treated with checkpoint blockade. The receptors were gathered from a human donor with melanoma.

The rearrangement joins TRBV28 to TRBJ1-2; TRBD1 is a possible D gene (5 bases). V was clipped by 6 bases and J by 4 bases, with 24 bases between them. Germline CDR1 and CDR2: MDHEN and SYDVKM. The CDR3 contains 17 residues. The CDR3 spells CASRQIAGHYTTYGYTF. The CDR3, as DNA: TGTGCCAGCAGACAAATAGCCGGACACTACACCACCTATGGCTACACCTTC.

J is TRBJ2-1 and V is TRBV7-7; 8 bases are shared with TRBD1. CDR1 is SSHAT and CDR2 is FNYEAQ in the germline V gene (reference sequence). There are 16 residues in the CDR3. The trim removed 5 bases at V and 7 bases at J, leaving 13 bases unmatched. This chain's CDR3 is CASSPGWTGSGNEQFF. CDR3 coding DNA: TGTGCCAGCAGCCCCGGGTGGACAGGGAGTGGAAATGAGCAGTTCTTC.

The chain links TRBV27 to TRBJ2-1; the match to TRBD2 covers 11 bases. This CDR3 contains 15 residues. Germline trimming cut 2 bases from V and 4 bases from J; bases unmatched to any gene: 1. Germline V gene lookup returns CDR1 MNHEY and CDR2 SMNVEV (reference sequence). CDR3 loop: CASSLTSGGYNEQFF. The CDR3 DNA follows: TGTGCCAGCAGTTTAACTAGCGGGGGTTACAATGAGCAGTTCTTC.

This clone occurred once. The V gene is TRBV13, the J gene TRBJ2-3, with TRBD2 as a possible D gene (5 bases). V was shortened by 5 bases and J by 0 bases, with 18 bases between the two germline ends. Germline V gives CDR1 PRHDT, CDR2 FYEKMQ (reference sequence). The CDR3 is made up of 17 amino acids. For the CDR3, the DNA is TGTGCCAGCAGCCCCCCCGACCTAGAGCGGAGCACAGATACGCAGTATTTT. It encodes CASSPPDLERSTDTQYF. The whole variable domain, remainder taken from reference TRBV13 and TRBJ2-3, is AAGVIQSPRHLIKEKRETATLKCYPIPRHDTVYWYQQGPGQDPQFLISFYEKMQSDKGSIPDRFSAQQFSDYHSELNMSSLELGDSALYFCASSPPDLERSTDTQYFGPGTRLTVL.

The rearrangement uses TRBV19 and TRBJ1-1, with 8 nucleotides matching TRBD1. The V gene end was trimmed by 4 bases and the J gene end by 7 bases; junction bases not matched to a gene: 11. CDR3 length equals 15 residues. Per germline, CDR1 LNHDA and CDR2 SQIVND (reference sequence). DNA for the CDR3: TGTGCCAGTAGTAGCTTCGGACAGGGCTATAGTGAAGCTTTCTTT. Encoded protein: CASSSFGQGYSEAFF.